Below, 25 T cell receptor beta chains from the same sample are listed, as sequenced in a study of identical twins (dated by TCRdb to the mid-2010s). Library preparation employed 5' RACE. The reads were generated on an Illumina HiSeq 2000. The public reads were quality trimmed at Q25 with fastp and then assembled into clones with MiXCR by TCRdb, keeping productive beta chains. One record per CDR3 amino acid sequence lists the most common genes and DNA. This sample is represented by approximately 700,000 distinct CDR3 sequences; 15% to 20% of them were singletons. Under 15% of the sample is held by the ten biggest clonotypes. The same specimen was also included in a second study, on T cells expressing NK-cell markers.

The sample was PBMCs. These TCRs come from a woman aged 18-29 years in good health.

The chain uses TRBV12-3 or TRBV12-4 and TRBJ2-6, with 10 positions matching TRBD2. The CDR3 is 18 residues long. V lost 3 bases and J lost 0; bases outside the gene matches: 5. The CDR3 sequence: CASSFLAGGNSGANVLTF. CDR3 DNA: TGTGCCAGCAGTTTTTTAGCGGGAGGAAACTCTGGGGCCAACGTCCTGACTTTC.

This clonotype was seen more than once but under ten times. The chain couples TRBV7-2 to TRBJ2-1; 13 bases align to TRBD2. Germline V gene data show CDR1 as SGHTA and CDR2 as FQGNSA. This CDR3 comprises 15 residues. Germline trimming cut 5 bases from V and 6 bases from J; bases unmatched to any gene: 4. The CDR3 region has the DNA TGTGCCAGCAGCCCCGGGACTAGCGGGATCAATGAGCAGTTCTTC. Its translation: CASSPGTSGINEQFF.

This clonotype appeared a few times. The gene calls are TRBV20-1 and TRBJ2-1, with TRBD1 identical over 7 bases. The CDR3 has 14 amino acids. After removal of 3 bases from V and 4 bases from J, the junction contained 6 bases not matched to a gene. Germline V CDR1 and CDR2: DFQATT, SNEGSKA (reference sequence). CDR3 sequence: CSASRGQPYNEQFF. CDR3 DNA: TGCAGTGCTAGTAGGGGACAGCCTTACAATGAGCAGTTCTTC.

The J gene is TRBJ2-2, the V gene TRBV29-1; 8 nucleotides align to TRBD1. With 4 bases clipped from V and 8 bases from J, the junction kept 3 bases outside the gene matches. Germline assignment: CDR1 SQVTM and CDR2 ANQGSEA. CDR3 length equals 12 residues. DNA for the CDR3: TGCAGCGTTGCGGGGGACAGGGGGGAGCTGTTTTTT. This translates into CSVAGDRGELFF.

This clonotype has only a few counts. The chain links TRBV5-1 to TRBJ2-7; no clear D. V dropped 0 bases and J dropped 4 bases, with 17 bases sitting between them. Germline CDR1 SGHRS, CDR2 YFSETQ. The CDR3 sequence is 16 residues long. This chain's CDR3 is CASSLGWGTHQYEQYF. The DNA of the CDR3 is TGCGCCAGCAGCTTGGGATGGGGAACTCACCAATACGAGCAGTACTTC.

The chain uses TRBV20-1 and TRBJ1-5; TRBD1 might be the D (6 bases). V gave up 4 bases and J gave up 6 bases, with 10 bases separating them. Germline V gene data show CDR1 as DFQATT and CDR2 as SNEGSKA (reference sequence). The CDR3 is made up of 12 amino acids. CDR3 in amino acids: CSAKQGSQPQHF. In DNA, the CDR3 is TGCAGTGCTAAACAGGGCAGTCAGCCCCAGCATTTT.

The chain carries TRBV18 and TRBJ2-7; TRBD2 matches 7 bases. With 1 base clipped from V and 2 bases from J, the junction kept 5 bases outside the gene matches. Germline V gene lookup returns CDR1 KGHSH and CDR2 LQKENI. This CDR3 has 15 residues. CDR3 bases: TGTGCCAGCTCACCACGATCGGGGACTACCTACGAGCAGTACTTC. Translating gives CASSPRSGTTYEQYF.

The chain couples TRBV18 to TRBJ2-3; D is unclear. V was cut by 5 bases and J by 2 bases, with 14 bases left in between. The germline gives CDR1 KGHSH, CDR2 LQKENI. This CDR3 spans 15 amino acids. DNA of the CDR3: TGTGCCAGCTCATACGCGCTAATCGTCACAGATACGCAGTATTTT. Its translation: CASSYALIVTDTQYF.

This clonotype has more than one count but fewer than ten. This chain links TRBV20-1 with TRBJ2-1, with D possibly matching TRBD2 (6 bases). The CDR3 is 15 residues long. V was trimmed by 6 bases and J by 7 bases, leaving 22 bases between them. Germline V gene lookup returns CDR1 DFQATT and CDR2 SNEGSKA (reference sequence). The CDR3 spells CSARPGPVAGNEQFF. DNA of the CDR3: TGCAGTGCGCGTCCGGGACCCGTTGCGGGGAATGAGCAGTTCTTC.

This clonotype showed up just a few times. This rearrangement joins TRBV6-2 or TRBV6-3 to TRBJ2-1; D may be TRBD1 (6 bases). The germline CDR1 and CDR2 sequences are MNHEY and SVGEGT. This CDR3 region has 15 residues. V dropped 6 bases and J dropped 7 bases, with 19 bases sitting between them. The CDR3 sequence: CASSQGDTISNEQFF. CDR3 bases: TGTGCCAGCAGCCAAGGGGACACTATTTCAAATGAGCAGTTCTTC.

The chain employs TRBV5-1 and TRBJ1-1, with D uncertain. Germline-derived CDR1 and CDR2 are SGHRS and YFSETQ. The CDR3 runs to 16 residues. V was cut by 0 bases and J by 0 bases, with 12 bases left in between. The CDR3 region is CASSLDRSHMNTEAFF. The CDR3, as DNA: TGCGCCAGCAGCTTGGATAGGAGTCATATGAACACTGAAGCTTTCTTT.

This clonotype showed up many times. V usage is TRBV10-2 and J usage is TRBJ2-7; 10 bases match TRBD1. CDR1 and CDR2 from the germline V gene are WSHSY and SAAADI. This CDR3 contains 13 residues. After removal of 6 bases from V and 5 bases from J, the junction contained 4 bases not matched to a gene. DNA of the CDR3: TGCGCCAGCAGCCGGGACAGGGGCAACGAGCAGTACTTC. Amino acid sequence: CASSRDRGNEQYF.

The J gene is TRBJ2-7, the V gene TRBV20-1; 7 nucleotides agree with TRBD1. CDR3 length: 15 amino acids. The V and J ends lost 6 bases and 1 base, in that order; junction bases with no gene match: 12. Germline V lookup: CDR1 DFQATT, CDR2 SNEGSKA (reference sequence). CDR3 DNA sequence: TGCAGTGCCCGTCCTAGGGGGCTTCCGTCCTACGAGCAGTACTTC. This codes for CSARPRGLPSYEQYF.

The rearrangement uses TRBV11-2 and TRBJ2-2; TRBD2 might be the D (5 bases). The CDR3 is made up of 14 amino acids. From germline, CDR1 is SGHAT and CDR2 FQNNGV. The V gene lost 0 bases and the J gene lost 8 bases, with 10 bases spanning the gap. CDR3 sequence: CASSLDLSVGELFF. DNA for the CDR3: TGTGCCAGCAGCTTAGATCTTAGCGTTGGGGAGCTGTTTTTT.

A few counts support this clonotype. The chain is built from TRBV4-3 and TRBJ2-2, with TRBD2 identical over 10 bases. V dropped 8 bases and J dropped 5; count of bases not matched to a gene: 11. CDR1 LGHNA and CDR2 YSLEER come from the germline V gene. The CDR3 is 16 amino acids. In DNA, the CDR3 is TGCGCCAGCTCTAGGGAGGTAGCGGGAGGAACCGGGGAGCTGTTTTTT. Amino acid sequence: CASSREVAGGTGELFF.

CDR3 bases: TGTGCCAGCAGCTTAGGGGGGAGGGGTGAAAAACTGTTTTTT. Translating it yields CASSLGGRGEKLFF. The chain employs TRBV7-2 and TRBJ1-4, with D perhaps TRBD1 (5 bases). Trimming removed 1 base at V and 7 bases at J, with 10 bases between. This CDR3 comprises 14 residues. Germline assignment: CDR1 SGHTA and CDR2 FQGNSA. Supplemented by reference TRBV7-2 and TRBJ1-4, the full variable domain reads GAGVSQSPSNKVTEKGKDVELRCDPISGHTALYWYRQSLGQGLEFLIYFQGNSAPDKSGLPSDRFSAERTGGSVSTLTIQRTQQEDSAVYLCASSLGGRGEKLFFGSGTQLSVL.

V usage is TRBV7-9 and J usage is TRBJ2-1; D perhaps matches TRBD1 (6 bases). In germline, CDR1 is SEHNR, CDR2 FQNEAQ (reference sequence). V was trimmed by 1 base and J by 6 bases, leaving 10 bases between them. The length of the CDR3 is 14 residues. The CDR3: CASSLGGPGNEQFF. As DNA, the CDR3 is TGTGCCAGCAGCTTAGGGGGGCCCGGCAATGAGCAGTTCTTC.

The rearrangement links TRBV7-2 to TRBJ1-2; 8 bases are shared with TRBD1. The CDR3 totals 14 residues. With V trimmed by 3 bases and J by 7 bases, 7 bases remained unmatched. The germline gives CDR1 SGHTA, CDR2 FQGNSA. The CDR3: CASSFDRGGAGYTF. CDR3 nucleotide sequence: TGTGCCAGCAGCTTCGACAGGGGAGGAGCTGGCTACACCTTC.

The rearrangement joins TRBV9 to TRBJ2-7; 9 bases map to TRBD2. Germline assignment: CDR1 SGDLS and CDR2 YYNGEE. Trimming cost V 4 bases and J 3 bases; bases outside gene matches: 8. The CDR3 spans 15 residues. CDR3 region: CASSPQTSGHYEQYF. CDR3 bases: TGTGCCAGCAGCCCACAGACTAGCGGTCACTACGAGCAGTACTTC.

This clonotype was seen a few times. The rearrangement uses TRBV24-1 and TRBJ2-3; either TRBD1 or TRBD2 may supply D (5 bases each). CDR3 length: 14 residues. V lost 4 bases, J lost 5 bases, and 12 bases lay in between. Germline V CDR1 and CDR2: KGHDR, SFDVKD. The DNA for the CDR3 is TGTGCCACCAGTGAAGAGGGGCCTTTAGATACGCAGTATTTT. Protein product: CATSEEGPLDTQYF.

The genes are TRBV7-9 and TRBJ2-2; D may be TRBD1 (6 bases). Trimming took off 5 bases at V and 1 base at J, with 8 bases between the two ends. The V gene's germline CDR1 is SEHNR and CDR2 FQNEAQ (reference sequence). CDR3 size: 14 residues. The CDR3 is CASSQQGNTGELFF. In DNA form, the CDR3 reads TGTGCCAGCAGCCAACAGGGGAACACCGGGGAGCTGTTTTTT.

There are a few counts of this clonotype. The chain couples TRBV5-6 to TRBJ2-7; D is perhaps TRBD2 (5 bases). V was pared by 4 bases and J by 2 bases, with 13 bases between. Per the germline V gene, CDR1 is SGHDT and CDR2 is YYEEEE. The CDR3 is 14 amino acids. The CDR3 nucleotides are TGTGCCAGCAGCCATACGGGGAACACCTACGAGCAGTACTTC. Encoded protein: CASSHTGNTYEQYF.

This CDR3 reads CASSPPRVGELFF. The CDR3 nucleotides read TGTGCCAGCAGCCCCCCCCGAGTGGGGGAGCTGTTTTTT. This chain joins TRBV12-3 or TRBV12-4 and TRBJ2-2; no definite D call. The ends were cut back, 6 bases at V and 8 bases at J, with 13 bases in the middle. CDR3 length: 13 amino acids.

This clonotype has more than one count but fewer than ten. The chain carries TRBV11-2 and TRBJ2-5; 9 nucleotides align to TRBD2. With 5 bases clipped from V and 2 bases from J, the junction kept 15 bases outside the gene matches. Germline values: CDR1 SGHAT, CDR2 FQNNGV. This CDR3 has 18 residues. For the CDR3, the DNA is TGTGCCAGCAGCCCCCTCCCCCCCCCTAGCGGGATTCAAGAGACCCAGTACTTC. Translated: CASSPLPPPSGIQETQYF.

This clonotype has more than one count but fewer than ten. The chain uses TRBV5-6 and TRBJ1-1; D is undetermined. Trimming took 0 bases from V and 7 from J, leaving 10 bases between them. The CDR3 spans 13 residues. Germline assignment: CDR1 SGHDT and CDR2 YYEEEE. The CDR3, as DNA: TGTGCCAGCAGCTTGGAGCGGGAAAGTGAAGCTTTCTTT. Translation gives CASSLERESEAFF.